The clone carrying this TCR beta chain was recorded only once. This entry comes from a study of blood T cell repertoires in COVID-19. The overall study: Samples of COVID-19 (acute and convalescent) were obtained from the United States, Italy and Spain.

Authors' methods: Estimates of nucleated cell counts were drawn from the amplification of reference gene primers. The assay was immunoSEQ multiplex PCR, and TCRdb's table has in-frame clones only and misses some. V, J and clone size derive from that table, while D and trimming were established from the DNA sequence. Of 60,000 to 90,000 clones listed, over 70% are singletons. The sample comprised peripheral blood. The source of this sequence is a man aged 55 to 70 with acute or convalescent COVID-19.

CDR3 in amino acids: CASSLMAQGTHYEQYF. In DNA form, the CDR3 reads TGTGCCAGCAGCCTCATGGCGCAGGGTACCCACTACGAGCAGTACTTC. The rearrangement joins TRBV28 to TRBJ2-7; TRBD1 might be the D (5 bases). The V and J ends lost 6 bases and 3 bases respectively, with 21 bases between them. The CDR3 length is 16 residues. Germline CDR1 and CDR2: MDHEN and SYDVKM.